A single TCR beta chain is shown here with its context. Its antigen is not known. The data are from a study of T cells in tuberculosis. Time point denoted: new active TB diagnosis, blood taken before or within 7 days of starting treatment. Study-wide results and caveats: Active tuberculosis cases were adults; controls were adolescents.

The germline gives CDR1 SQVTM, CDR2 ANQGSEA. V was clipped by 6 bases and J by 9 bases; unmatched bases: 9. The CDR3 runs 12 residues. Only in-frame clones appear in the TCRdb table, and some are missing; sequencing was by immunoSEQ multiplex PCR. The data show more than 30,000 clones, around 88% seen once. Material: PBMCs, obtained at tuberculosis diagnosis. This sequence originates from an adult with tuberculosis. V usage is TRBV29-1 and J usage is TRBJ1-2; 8 bases agree with TRBD1. The CDR3 is CSVDRTGLRYTF. As DNA, the CDR3 is TGCAGCGTGGATAGGACAGGGCTCCGCTACACCTTC.